This TCR beta chain comes out of a study of T cells after yellow fever vaccination. The study's findings and limits: Boosting was followed by the reappearance of most primary-vaccination clones (roughly 95% CD4, under 90% CD8). Overlap between CD4 and CD8 compartments was detected for a small share of clonotypes. Though weaker, the secondary response peaked faster, on day 5 versus 15.

Note on this clonotype: Its antigen is still unknown.

Germline V gives CDR1 GTSNPN, CDR2 SVGIG (reference sequence). This CDR3 has 13 residues. The J segment lost 5 bases and the V segment lost 2 bases, leaving 5 bases of the junction unmatched. A 5'RACE template-switching step, the method used to make TCR cDNA, added a universal primer site and UMIs. A single record per CDR3 protein comes from TCRdb applying MiXCR to the 5' RACE reads. The table lists some 550,000 distinct CDR3 sequences, 15% to 20% of them singletons, with around 15% in the top ten. The rearrangement uses TRBV30 and TRBJ2-5, with 7 bases identical to TRBD1. Sequences were derived from PBMCs, sampled 15 days after the yellow fever booster vaccination. The sequence came from a man aged 25 to 45 who received the YFV17D yellow fever vaccine. The CDR3 bases are TGTGCCTGGAGTAGAGGGGGCCCGGAGACCCAGTACTTC. It specifies CAWSRGGPETQYF.